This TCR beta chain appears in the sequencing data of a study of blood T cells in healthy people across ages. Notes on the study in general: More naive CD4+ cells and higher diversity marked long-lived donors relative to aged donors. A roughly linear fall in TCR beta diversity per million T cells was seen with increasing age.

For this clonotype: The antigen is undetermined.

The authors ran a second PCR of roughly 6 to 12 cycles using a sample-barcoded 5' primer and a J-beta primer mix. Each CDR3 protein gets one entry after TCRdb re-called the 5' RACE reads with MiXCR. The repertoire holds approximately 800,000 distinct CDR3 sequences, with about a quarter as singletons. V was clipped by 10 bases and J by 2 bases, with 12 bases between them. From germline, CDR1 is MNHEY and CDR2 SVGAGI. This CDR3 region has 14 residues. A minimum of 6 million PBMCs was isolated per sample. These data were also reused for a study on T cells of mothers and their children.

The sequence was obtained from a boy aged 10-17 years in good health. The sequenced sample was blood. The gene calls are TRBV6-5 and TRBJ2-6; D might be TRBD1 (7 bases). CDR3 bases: TGTGCCACCAGGGGGGTACCTGGGGCCAACGTCCTGACTTTC. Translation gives CATRGVPGANVLTF.